The 5 T cell receptor beta chains in this list originate from one sample, sequenced in a study of cytomegalovirus exposure and HLA in healthy donors. Primers: 60 Vbeta forward and 13 Jbeta reverse. Repertoires were generated with immunoSEQ multiplex PCR, while TCRdb's copy carries only in-frame clones and drops some. This sample carries roughly 250,000 clones, 72% of them seen once, and the ten largest clones take approximately 2.1%. Material: PBMCs. All receptors derive from a female donor in good health and CMV-seronegative.

The rearrangement links TRBV27 to TRBJ1-5; no clear D. Germline-derived CDR1 and CDR2 are MNHEY and SMNVEV (reference sequence). Trimming took 7 bases from V and 6 from J, leaving 13 bases between them. This CDR3 is 13 amino acids long. The CDR3 loop is CASTRLPGQPQHF. The DNA of the CDR3 is TGTGCCAGCACTCGCCTGCCGGGTCAGCCCCAGCATTTT.

The gene calls are TRBV9 and TRBJ2-7, with a tentative D call TRBD2 (5 bases). CDR3 length equals 13 residues. V lost 3 bases and J lost 5, with 12 bases in between. Looked up from germline, CDR1 is SGDLS and CDR2 is YYNGEE. The CDR3 DNA is TGTGCCAGCAGCGGAGGGTTTGGAAACGAGCAGTACTTC. Protein: CASSGGFGNEQYF.

This clone has a single count. CDR3 sequence (DNA): TGCGCCAGTTTCGGACTAGCGGGAGTAGGGGAGCAGTTCTTC. It encodes CASFGLAGVGEQFF. This sequence joins TRBV5-1 and TRBJ2-1; 13 positions agree with TRBD2. The germline CDR1 and CDR2 sequences are SGHRS and YFSETQ. The CDR3 totals 14 residues. J gave up 10 bases and V 8 bases, and 9 bases lay outside the gene matches.

The chain carries TRBV19 and TRBJ2-5; 7 nucleotides line up with TRBD2. Judging by the DNA end, TRBJ2-7 fits better; the J call may be wrong. Germline assignment: CDR1 LNHDA and CDR2 SQIVND (reference sequence). This CDR3 is 15 amino acids long. The CDR3 coding sequence is TGTGCCAGTAGTAGGGCGGGAGACGAGTCCTACGAGCAGTACTTC. This translates into CASSRAGDESYEQYF.

V usage is TRBV9 and J usage is TRBJ2-1, with 9 positions matching TRBD2. With V trimmed by 0 bases and J by 7 bases, 2 bases remained unmatched. Germline V lookup: CDR1 SGDLS, CDR2 YYNGEE. The CDR3 runs to 14 residues. CDR3 loop: CASSVATSGNEQFF. The CDR3 DNA follows: TGTGCCAGCAGCGTAGCTACTAGCGGGAATGAGCAGTTCTTC. Filled out from reference TRBV9 and TRBJ2-1, the complete variable domain reads DSGVTQTPKHLITATGQRVTLRCSPRSGDLSVYWYQQSLDQGLQFLIQYYNGEERAKGNILERFSAQQFPDLHSELNLSSLELGDSALYFCASSVATSGNEQFFGPGTRLTVL.